The next 18 T cell receptor beta chains were all read from a single sample in a study of blood T cell repertoires in COVID-19. Produced via immunoSEQ multiplex PCR; TCRdb's table is partial and in-frame only. The table shows about 80,000 clones, with less than 85% occurring only once. Specimen: peripheral blood. The receptors come from a human donor in a cohort sampled during active COVID-19.

This chain connects TRBV10-1 to TRBJ2-1, with no clear D. The CDR3 contains 11 residues. V dropped 6 bases and J dropped 9 bases, with 9 bases sitting between them. In germline, CDR1 is WNHNN, CDR2 SYGVQD (reference sequence). Here the CDR3 DNA reads TGCGCCAGCAGCCGGGTTGGTGAGCAGTTCTTC. Amino acid sequence: CASSRVGEQFF.

V and J are TRBV11-2 and TRBJ1-3; D may be TRBD1 (5 bases). Trimming took 4 bases from V and 0 from J, leaving 19 bases between them. In germline, CDR1 is SGHAT, CDR2 FQNNGV. The CDR3 loop spans 18 amino acids. This chain's CDR3 is CASSSRLGQGNSGNTIYF. The CDR3 DNA is TGTGCCAGCAGCTCCCGCCTAGGACAAGGCAACTCTGGAAACACCATATATTTT.

This clone was seen a few times. The chain carries TRBV19 and TRBJ1-4, with D uncertain. CDR1 is LNHDA, CDR2 SQIVND, per germline (reference sequence). The CDR3 spans 15 residues. V was trimmed by 1 base and J by 0 bases, leaving 6 bases between them. The CDR3 here is CASSIGTATNEKLFF. The CDR3 DNA follows: TGTGCCAGTAGTATAGGGACTGCAACTAATGAAAAACTGTTTTTT. The full variable domain, completed using reference TRBV19 and TRBJ1-4, is DGGITQSPKYLFRKEGQNVTLSCEQNLNHDAMYWYRQDPGQGLRLIYYSQIVNDFQKGDIAEGYSVSREKKESFPLTVTSAQKNPTAFYLCASSIGTATNEKLFFGSGTQLSVL.

The chain uses TRBV5-6 and TRBJ2-2, with 9 bases lining up with TRBD2. Germline assignment: CDR1 SGHDT and CDR2 YYEEEE. The length of the CDR3 is 14 residues. The V gene end was trimmed by 6 bases and the J gene end by 5 bases; junction bases not matched to a gene: 5. The CDR3 reads CASMLAGRTGELFF. DNA of the CDR3: TGTGCCAGCATGCTAGCGGGGCGGACCGGGGAGCTGTTTTTT.

This chain uses TRBV4-1 with TRBJ2-2; 9 nucleotides line up with TRBD2. J was trimmed by 4 bases and V by 3 bases; bases with no gene match: 3. Germline V gives CDR1 MGHRA, CDR2 YSYEKL. The CDR3 loop spans 15 amino acids. The CDR3 reads CASSHPAGGTGELFF. For the CDR3, the DNA is TGCGCCAGCAGCCATCCAGCGGGGGGCACCGGGGAGCTGTTTTTT.

The chain employs TRBV18 and TRBJ2-6, with unresolved D. Germline-derived CDR1 and CDR2 are KGHSH and LQKENI. V lost 5 bases and J 0 bases, leaving 5 bases between the germline ends. This CDR3 contains 14 residues. The CDR3 spells CASSENSGANVLTF. The CDR3 bases are TGTGCCAGCTCAGAGAACTCTGGGGCCAACGTCCTGACTTTC.

There are a few counts of this clone. V and J are TRBV28 and TRBJ1-6, with 9 bases matching TRBD1. The CDR3 loop spans 15 amino acids. Germline CDR1 is MDHEN and CDR2 is SYDVKM. Germline trimming cut 5 bases from V and 7 bases from J; bases unmatched to any gene: 6. The CDR3 spells CASSPSTGGNSPLHF. The CDR3 bases are TGTGCCAGCAGTCCTTCGACAGGGGGGAATTCACCCCTCCACTTT.

J is TRBJ2-1 and V is TRBV7-2, with 13 bases lining up with TRBD2. There are 15 residues in the CDR3. V gave up 5 bases and J gave up 2 bases; unmatched junction bases: 0. Germline V gene lookup returns CDR1 SGHTA and CDR2 FQGNSA. The CDR3 DNA follows: TGTGCCAGCAGCACTAGCGGGGGGGCCTACAATGAGCAGTTCTTC. The encoded protein is CASSTSGGAYNEQFF.

The gene calls are TRBV5-5 and TRBJ2-5; 9 bases map to TRBD1. Germline V gives CDR1 SGHKS, CDR2 YYEKEE (reference sequence). This CDR3 comprises 15 residues. With 7 bases clipped from V and 5 bases from J, the junction kept 12 bases outside the gene matches. The CDR3: CASGRTGVGIETQYF. The CDR3 DNA reads TGTGCCAGCGGACGGACAGGGGTCGGAATCGAGACCCAGTACTTC.

The gene calls are TRBV6-6 and TRBJ2-1; D unresolved. The CDR3 totals 15 residues. CDR1 is MNHNY, CDR2 SVGAGI, per germline (reference sequence). Trimming cost V 3 bases and J 0 bases, with 9 bases left between them. The CDR3 DNA reads TGTGCCAGCAGTTATGAGGCCGGCTCCTACAATGAGCAGTTCTTC. It translates to CASSYEAGSYNEQFF.

The CDR3 sequence is CASSQDLAGNYGYTF. CDR3 nucleotide sequence: TGTGCCAGCAGCCAAGATCTAGCGGGAAACTATGGCTACACCTTC. The V call is TRBV3-1 (or the pseudogene TRBV3-2), the J call TRBJ1-2; D gene uncertain. The CDR3 has 15 residues. Germline V lookup: CDR1 LGHDT, CDR2 YNNKEL (reference sequence). V lost 0 bases and J lost 2, with 10 bases in between.

The rearrangement links TRBV5-1 to TRBJ2-1, with D possibly matching TRBD1 (6 bases). The CDR3 covers 16 residues. The V end lost 4 bases, the J end lost 1 base, and 15 bases lay between the germline ends. The germline V gene has CDR1 SGHRS and CDR2 YFSETQ. In DNA, the CDR3 is TGCGCCAGCAGCAAGACAGGCGAGGCGTCCTACAATGAGCAGTTCTTC. It is translated as CASSKTGEASYNEQFF.

The rearrangement links TRBV19 to TRBJ2-2, with D possibly being TRBD2 (5 bases). The V and J ends lost 4 bases and 0 bases respectively, with 12 bases between them. The CDR3 length is 16 residues. From germline, CDR1 is LNHDA and CDR2 SQIVND (reference sequence). Here the CDR3 DNA reads TGTGCCAGTAGTACACCGGGATCCGCGAACACCGGGGAGCTGTTTTTT. Translating it yields CASSTPGSANTGELFF.

This clone appeared a single time. The rearrangement links TRBV19 to TRBJ2-7; 10 bases are a match to TRBD1. The V gene end was trimmed by 3 bases and the J gene end by 4 bases; junction bases not matched to a gene: 6. This CDR3 spans 15 amino acids. The germline CDR1 and CDR2 sequences are LNHDA and SQIVND (reference sequence). CDR3 in amino acids: CASSIPGQGTYEQYF. As DNA, the CDR3 is TGTGCCAGTAGTATTCCGGGACAGGGGACATACGAGCAGTACTTC.

J is TRBJ1-1 and V is TRBV2; 8 bases are a match to TRBD1. The CDR3 runs 13 residues. The ends lost 8 bases at V and 3 bases at J; junction bases unmatched: 5. CDR1 and CDR2 from the germline V gene are SNHLY and FYNNEI. The DNA of the CDR3 is TGTGCCAGCGCCGGACAGGGTTACACTGAAGCTTTCTTT. Translated: CASAGQGYTEAFF.

The CDR3 DNA sequence: TGTGCCAGCAGTTCTGGGACCGGGGGGGGCTACACCTTC. It codes for CASSSGTGGGYTF. The rearrangement joins TRBV12-3 or TRBV12-4 to TRBJ1-2; D is perhaps TRBD1 (5 bases). The CDR3 has 13 amino acids. V lost 4 bases and J lost 8, with 14 bases in between.

The J gene is TRBJ1-1, the V gene TRBV10-3; 9 positions agree with TRBD1. With V trimmed by 7 bases and J by 5 bases, 8 bases remained unmatched. Germline V gene lookup returns CDR1 ENHRY and CDR2 SYGVKD. This CDR3 has 14 amino acids. Here the CDR3 reads CAITLGQGGTEAFF. The CDR3 coding sequence is TGTGCCATCACCCTGGGACAGGGAGGGACTGAAGCTTTCTTT.

The chain links TRBV7-8 to TRBJ1-3; no reliable D call. Germline V gives CDR1 SGHVS, CDR2 FQNEAQ. The CDR3 is 14 amino acids. V lost 5 bases and J 4 bases, leaving 12 bases between the germline ends. The DNA for the CDR3 is TGTGCCAGCAGCCCTCTTACTGCGGGAAACACCATATATTTT. Its protein product is CASSPLTAGNTIYF.